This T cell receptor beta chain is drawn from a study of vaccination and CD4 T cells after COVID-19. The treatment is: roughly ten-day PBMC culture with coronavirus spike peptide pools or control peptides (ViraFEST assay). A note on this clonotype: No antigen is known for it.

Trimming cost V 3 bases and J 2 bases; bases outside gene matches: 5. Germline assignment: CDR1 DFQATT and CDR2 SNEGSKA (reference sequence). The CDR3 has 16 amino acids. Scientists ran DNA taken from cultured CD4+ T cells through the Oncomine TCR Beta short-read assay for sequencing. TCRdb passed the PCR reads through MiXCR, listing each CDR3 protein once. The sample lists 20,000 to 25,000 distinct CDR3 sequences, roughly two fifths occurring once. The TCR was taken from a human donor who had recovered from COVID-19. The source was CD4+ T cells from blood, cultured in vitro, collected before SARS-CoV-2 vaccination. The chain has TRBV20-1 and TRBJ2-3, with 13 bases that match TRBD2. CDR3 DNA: TGCAGTGCTAGCCGAGGACTAGCGGGGGACACAGATACGCAGTATTTT. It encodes CSASRGLAGDTDTQYF.